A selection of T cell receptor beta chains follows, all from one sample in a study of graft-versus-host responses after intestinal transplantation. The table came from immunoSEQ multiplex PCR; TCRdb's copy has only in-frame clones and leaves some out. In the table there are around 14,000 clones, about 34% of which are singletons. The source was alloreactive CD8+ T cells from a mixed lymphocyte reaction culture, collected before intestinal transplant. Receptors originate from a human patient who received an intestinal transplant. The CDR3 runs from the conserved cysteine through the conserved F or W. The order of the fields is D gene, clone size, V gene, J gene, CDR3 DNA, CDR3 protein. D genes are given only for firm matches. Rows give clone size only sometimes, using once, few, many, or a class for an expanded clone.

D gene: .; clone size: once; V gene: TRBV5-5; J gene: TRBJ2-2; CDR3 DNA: TGTGCCAGCAGCTTGAGCAGGGTGAACACCGGGGAGCTGTTTTTT; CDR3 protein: CASSLSRVNTGELFF
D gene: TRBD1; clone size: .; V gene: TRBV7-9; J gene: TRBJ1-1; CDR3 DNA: TGTGCCAGCAGCTTGGGACAGTGGGGCATGAACACTGAAGCTTTCTTT; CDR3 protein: CASSLGQWGMNTEAFF
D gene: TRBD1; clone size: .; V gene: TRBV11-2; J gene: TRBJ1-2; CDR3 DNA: TGTGCCAGCAGCTTATACAGGGGATCAGAGCATGGCTACACCTTC; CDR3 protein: CASSLYRGSEHGYTF
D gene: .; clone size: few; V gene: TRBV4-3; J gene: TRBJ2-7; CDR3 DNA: TGCGCCAGCAGCCAAGATTACGGGGGGCGGGGCGAGCAGTACTTC; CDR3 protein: CASSQDYGGRGEQYF
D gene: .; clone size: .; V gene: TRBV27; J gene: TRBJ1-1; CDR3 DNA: TGTGCCAGCAGTTTATGGGAGGGAATCACTGAAGCTTTCTTT; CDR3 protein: CASSLWEGITEAFF
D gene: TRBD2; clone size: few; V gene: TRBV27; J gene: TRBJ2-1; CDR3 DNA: TGTGCCAGCAGTTCAGACATCCTAACTAGCGGACTATACAATGAGCAGTTCTTC; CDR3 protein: CASSSDILTSGLYNEQFF
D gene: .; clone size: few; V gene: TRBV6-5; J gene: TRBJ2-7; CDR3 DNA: TGTGCCAGCAGTAACCGGGACACGGCCTACGAGCAGTACTTC; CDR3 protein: CASSNRDTAYEQYF
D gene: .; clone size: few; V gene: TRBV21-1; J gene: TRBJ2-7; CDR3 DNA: TGTGCCAGCAGCGAACAGGGACCTGAGCAGTACTTC; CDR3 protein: CASSEQGPEQYF
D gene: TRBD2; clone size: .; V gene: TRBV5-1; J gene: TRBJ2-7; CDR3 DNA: TGCGCCAGCAGCTTGGCGGGGGGTTCCTACGAGCAGTACTTC; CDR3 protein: CASSLAGGSYEQYF
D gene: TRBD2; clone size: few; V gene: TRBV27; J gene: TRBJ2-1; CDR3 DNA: TGTGCCAGCAGTTTTCTAGCGGGGGGGTTCAATGAGCAGTTCTTC; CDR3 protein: CASSFLAGGFNEQFF
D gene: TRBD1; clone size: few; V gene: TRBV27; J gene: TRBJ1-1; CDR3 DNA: TGTGCCAGCAGTGCCCCGACAGGGGCTGAAGCTTTCTTT; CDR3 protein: CASSAPTGAEAFF
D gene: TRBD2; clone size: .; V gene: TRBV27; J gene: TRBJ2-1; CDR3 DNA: TGTGCCAGCAGTTCCGGGACTAGAGCCTACAATGAGCAGTTCTTC; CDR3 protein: CASSSGTRAYNEQFF
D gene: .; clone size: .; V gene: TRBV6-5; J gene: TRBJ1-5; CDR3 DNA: TGTGCCAGCTTCCTTAACCCGGGTGGCAATCAGCCCCAGCATTTT; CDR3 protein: CASFLNPGGNQPQHF
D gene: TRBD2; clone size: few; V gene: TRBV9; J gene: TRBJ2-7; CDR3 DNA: TGTGCCAGCAGCGTAGGTAGCGGGTCCTACGAGCAGTACTTC; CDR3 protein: CASSVGSGSYEQYF
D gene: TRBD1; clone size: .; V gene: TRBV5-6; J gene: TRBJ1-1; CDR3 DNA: TGTGCCAGCAGTCCCGGGACAGGGGGCCTCACTGAAGCTTTCTTT; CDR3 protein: CASSPGTGGLTEAFF
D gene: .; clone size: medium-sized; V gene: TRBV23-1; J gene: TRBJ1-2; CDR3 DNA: TGCGCCAGCAGTCAATCAATCGGACTTGGCTACACCTTC; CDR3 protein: CASSQSIGLGYTF
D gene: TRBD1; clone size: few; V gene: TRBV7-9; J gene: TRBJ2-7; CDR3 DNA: TGTGCCAGCAGCGTACTAAGCGACAGGGGAGTTAACGAGCAGTACTTC; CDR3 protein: CASSVLSDRGVNEQYF
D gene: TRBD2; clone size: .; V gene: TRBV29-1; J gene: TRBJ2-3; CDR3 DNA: TGCAGCGTTGAGGGACTAACCCTAAGCGGGAACACAGATACGCAGTATTTT; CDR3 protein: CSVEGLTLSGNTDTQYF
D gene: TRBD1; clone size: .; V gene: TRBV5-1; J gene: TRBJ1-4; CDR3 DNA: TGCGCCAGCAGCCACAACACCGACAGGGGGCGCCCGGATGAAAAACTGTTTTTT; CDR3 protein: CASSHNTDRGRPDEKLFF
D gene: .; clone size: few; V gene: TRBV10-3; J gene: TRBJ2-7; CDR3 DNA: TGTGCCAGTACCGGGTCCTACGAGCAGTACTTC; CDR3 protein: CASTGSYEQYF
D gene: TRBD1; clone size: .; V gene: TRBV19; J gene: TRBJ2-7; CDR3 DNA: TGTGCCAGTAGTCCGCGACAGGGTTCCTACGAGCAGTACTTC; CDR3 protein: CASSPRQGSYEQYF
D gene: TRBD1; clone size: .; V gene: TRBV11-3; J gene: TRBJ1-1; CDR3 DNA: TGTGCCAGCAGCTTGGCGGGACAGTCCGAAGCTTTCTTT; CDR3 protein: CASSLAGQSEAFF
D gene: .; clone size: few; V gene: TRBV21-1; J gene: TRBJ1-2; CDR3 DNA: TGTGCCAGCAGCAAAGGGACAGGGGATGGCTACACCTTC; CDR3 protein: CASSKGTGDGYTF
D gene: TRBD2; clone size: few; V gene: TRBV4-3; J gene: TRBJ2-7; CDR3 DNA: TGCGCCAGCAGCCAAGTGTCTAGCGGCCCATACGAGCAGTACTTC; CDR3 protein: CASSQVSSGPYEQYF
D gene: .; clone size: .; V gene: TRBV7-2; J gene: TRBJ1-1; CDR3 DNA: TGTGCCAGCAGCCCCCTAGGTGATGAAGCTTTCTTT; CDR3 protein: CASSPLGDEAFF
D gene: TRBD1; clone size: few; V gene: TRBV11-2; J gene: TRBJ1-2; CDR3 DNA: TGTGCCAGCAGCTTTGGACAGGGCTTTTATGGCTACACCTTC; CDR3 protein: CASSFGQGFYGYTF
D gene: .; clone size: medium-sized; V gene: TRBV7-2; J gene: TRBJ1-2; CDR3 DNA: TGTGCCAGCAGCTTAGCGTTAAGGGTGGAGGATGGCTACACCTTC; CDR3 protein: CASSLALRVEDGYTF
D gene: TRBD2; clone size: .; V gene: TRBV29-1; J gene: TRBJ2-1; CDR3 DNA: TGCAGCGTGTCGGGGGGAGGGACCTACAATGAGCAGTTCTTC; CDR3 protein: CSVSGGGTYNEQFF
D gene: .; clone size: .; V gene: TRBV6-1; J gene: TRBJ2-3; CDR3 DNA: TGTGCCAGCAGTGCCTACCCACTAGCTGCGAGCACAGATACGCAGTATTTT; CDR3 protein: CASSAYPLAASTDTQYF
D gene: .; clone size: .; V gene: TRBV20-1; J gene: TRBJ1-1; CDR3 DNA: TGCAGTGCCCCGTGGAACACTGAAGCTTTCTTT; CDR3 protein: CSAPWNTEAFF
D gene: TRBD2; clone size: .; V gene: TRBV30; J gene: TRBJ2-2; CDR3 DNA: TGTGCCTGGAGCCCTATCGGGGGGACCGGGGAGCTGTTTTTT; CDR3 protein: CAWSPIGGTGELFF
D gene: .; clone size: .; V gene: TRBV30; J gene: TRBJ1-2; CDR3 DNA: TGTGCCTGGAGTGTGACCGACAGCCACTATGGCTACACCTTC; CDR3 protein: CAWSVTDSHYGYTF
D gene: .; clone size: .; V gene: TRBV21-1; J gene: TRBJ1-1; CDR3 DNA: TGTGCCAGCAGCTCTCGTACTCGGGAGAATATGAACACTGAAGCTTTCTTT; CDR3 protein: CASSSRTRENMNTEAFF
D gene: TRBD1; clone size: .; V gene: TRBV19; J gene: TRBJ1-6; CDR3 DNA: TGTGCCAGTAGTATCGGACAGGGGAATTCACCCCTCCACTTT; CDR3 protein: CASSIGQGNSPLHF
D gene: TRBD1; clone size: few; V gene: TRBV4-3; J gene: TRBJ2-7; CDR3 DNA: TGCGCCAGCAGCCAGGATAGGGGGACAGGCTACGAGCAGTACTTC; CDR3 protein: CASSQDRGTGYEQYF
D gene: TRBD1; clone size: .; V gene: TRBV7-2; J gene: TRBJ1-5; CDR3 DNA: TGTGCCAGCAGCCCGACAGGGTGGAGCCAGCCCCAGCATTTT; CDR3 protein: CASSPTGWSQPQHF
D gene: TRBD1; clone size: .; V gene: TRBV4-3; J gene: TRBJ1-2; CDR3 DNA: TGCGCCAGCAGCCAAGATCAGGGGGGCGGCTATGGCTACACCTTC; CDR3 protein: CASSQDQGGGYGYTF
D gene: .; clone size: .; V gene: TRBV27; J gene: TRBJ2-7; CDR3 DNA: TGTGCCAGCAGTTTATCGATAACGGGGGAGCAGTACTTC; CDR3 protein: CASSLSITGEQYF
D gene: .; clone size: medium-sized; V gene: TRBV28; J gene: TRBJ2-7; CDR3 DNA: TGTGCCAGCAGTTCAAGTGGGTCGGGGATTAGGTACGAGCAGTACTTC; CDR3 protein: CASSSSGSGIRYEQYF
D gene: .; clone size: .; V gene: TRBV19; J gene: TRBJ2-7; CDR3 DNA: TGTGCCAGTAGCCCCTCGGGGAATTCCTACGAGCAGTACTTC; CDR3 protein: CASSPSGNSYEQYF
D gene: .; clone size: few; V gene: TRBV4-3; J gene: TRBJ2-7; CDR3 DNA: TGCGCCAGCAGCCAAGACCTCCCAGGGTCCTACGAGCAGTACTTC; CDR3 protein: CASSQDLPGSYEQYF
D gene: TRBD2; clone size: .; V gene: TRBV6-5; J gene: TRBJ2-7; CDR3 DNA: TGTGCCAGCAGTTGGGGGACTAGCGGGGACTACGAGCAGTACTTC; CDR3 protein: CASSWGTSGDYEQYF
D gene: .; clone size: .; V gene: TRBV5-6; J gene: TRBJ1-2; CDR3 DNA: TGTGCCAGCAGCGAGCCAGGGGCCTCCTATGGCTACACCTTC; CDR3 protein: CASSEPGASYGYTF
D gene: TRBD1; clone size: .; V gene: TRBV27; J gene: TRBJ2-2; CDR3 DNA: TGTGCCAGCAGTTTGGGGACAGGATTGATCACCGGGGAGCTGTTTTTT; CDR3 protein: CASSLGTGLITGELFF
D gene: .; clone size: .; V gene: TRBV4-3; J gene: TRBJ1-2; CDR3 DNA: TGCGCCAGCAGCCAAGGCGCTTTCCCCCTCTATGGCTACACCTTC; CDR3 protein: CASSQGAFPLYGYTF
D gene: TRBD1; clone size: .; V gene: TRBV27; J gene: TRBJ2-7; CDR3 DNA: TGTGCCAGCAGTTTGGTACAGGGGTCCTCCTACGAGCAGTACTTC; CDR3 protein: CASSLVQGSSYEQYF
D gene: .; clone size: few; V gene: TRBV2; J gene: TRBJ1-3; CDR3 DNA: TGTGCCGGGCAGGATCTGCGCTCTGGAAACACCATATATTTT; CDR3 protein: CAGQDLRSGNTIYF
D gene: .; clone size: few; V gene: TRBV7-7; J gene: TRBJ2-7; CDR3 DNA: TGTGCCAGCAGCCTGAGACAGGAGTACGAGCAGTACTTC; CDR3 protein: CASSLRQEYEQYF
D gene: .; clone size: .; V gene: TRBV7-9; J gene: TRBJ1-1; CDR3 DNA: TGTGCCAGCAGCCAAAACACTGAAGCTTTCTTT; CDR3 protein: CASSQNTEAFF
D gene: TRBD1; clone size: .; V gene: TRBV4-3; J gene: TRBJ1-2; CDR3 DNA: TGCGCCAGCAGCCAAGAAGGGATTGGGGCAGGGGGCATCCCATATGGCTACACCTTC; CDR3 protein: CASSQEGIGAGGIPYGYTF
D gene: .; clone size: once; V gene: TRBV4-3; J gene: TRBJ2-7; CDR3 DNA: TGCGCCAGCAGCCGGGGCAGACAGAACTCCTACGAGCAGTACTTC; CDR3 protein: CASSRGRQNSYEQYF
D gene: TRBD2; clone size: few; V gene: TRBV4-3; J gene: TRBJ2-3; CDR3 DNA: TGCGCCAGCAGCCAAGACAGCGGGGGGGCCACAGATACGCAGTATTTT; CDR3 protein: CASSQDSGGATDTQYF
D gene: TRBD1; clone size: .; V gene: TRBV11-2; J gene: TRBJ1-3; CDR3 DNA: TGTGCCAGCAGCTTAGGTTTCGGACAGGAGTTTGGAAACACCATATATTTT; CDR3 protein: CASSLGFGQEFGNTIYF
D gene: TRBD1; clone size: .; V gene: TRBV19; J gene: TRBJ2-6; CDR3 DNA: TGTGCCAGTAGTTCCCCGGGACAGGGAAGCTCTGGGGCCAACGTCCTGACTTTC; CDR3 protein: CASSSPGQGSSGANVLTF
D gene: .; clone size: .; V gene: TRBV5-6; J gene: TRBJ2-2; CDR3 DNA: TGTGCCAGCAGCTTAACCGGCGGAGGGGCCGGGGAGCTGTTTTTT; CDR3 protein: CASSLTGGGAGELFF
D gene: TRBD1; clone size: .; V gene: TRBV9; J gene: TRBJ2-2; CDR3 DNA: TGTGCCAGCGCCCTGGACAGGGGCGCGAACACCGGGGAGCTGTTTTTT; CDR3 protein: CASALDRGANTGELFF
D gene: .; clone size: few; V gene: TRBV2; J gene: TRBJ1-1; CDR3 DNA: TGTGCCAGCATCCGTGGAGGTGAAGCTTTCTTT; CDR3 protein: CASIRGGEAFF
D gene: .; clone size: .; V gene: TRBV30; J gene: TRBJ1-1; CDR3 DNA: TGTGCCTGGGCCATTGGGGGAGGGCACACTGAAGCTTTCTTT; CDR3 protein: CAWAIGGGHTEAFF
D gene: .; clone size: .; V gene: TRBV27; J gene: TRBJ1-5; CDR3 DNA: TGTGCCAGCAGTCCCAACGGGGCGGGGGTTGGTCAGCCCCAGCATTTT; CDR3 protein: CASSPNGAGVGQPQHF
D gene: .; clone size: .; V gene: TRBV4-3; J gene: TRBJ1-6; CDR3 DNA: TGCGCCAGCAGGTCATCCTACGCAGGTGCCGTCGATAATTCACCCCTCCACTTT; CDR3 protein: CASRSSYAGAVDNSPLHF